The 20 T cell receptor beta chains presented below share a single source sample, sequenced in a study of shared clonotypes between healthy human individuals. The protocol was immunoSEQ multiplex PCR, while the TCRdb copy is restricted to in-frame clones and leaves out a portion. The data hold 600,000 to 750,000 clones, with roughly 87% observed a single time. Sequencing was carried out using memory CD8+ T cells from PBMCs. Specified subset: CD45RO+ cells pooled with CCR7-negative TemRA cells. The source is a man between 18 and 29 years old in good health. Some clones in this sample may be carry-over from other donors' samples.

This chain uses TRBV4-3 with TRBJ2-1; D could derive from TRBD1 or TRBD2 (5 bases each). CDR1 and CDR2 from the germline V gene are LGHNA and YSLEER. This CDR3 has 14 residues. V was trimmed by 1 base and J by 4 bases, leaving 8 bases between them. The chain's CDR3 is CASSQGGGYNEQFF. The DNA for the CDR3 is TGCGCCAGCAGCCAAGGGGGCGGGTACAATGAGCAGTTCTTC.

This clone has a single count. CDR3 residues: CASTWSGGVYAGPYEQYF. The CDR3 coding sequence is TGTGCCAGCACCTGGTCTGGCGGGGTCTACGCCGGCCCCTACGAGCAGTACTTC. The J gene is TRBJ2-7, the V gene TRBV27, with D possibly matching TRBD2 (6 bases). Trimming shortened V by 7 bases and J by 2 bases, and 27 bases separated the two germline ends. CDR1 and CDR2 (germline): MNHEY, SMNVEV (reference sequence). The CDR3 has 18 residues.

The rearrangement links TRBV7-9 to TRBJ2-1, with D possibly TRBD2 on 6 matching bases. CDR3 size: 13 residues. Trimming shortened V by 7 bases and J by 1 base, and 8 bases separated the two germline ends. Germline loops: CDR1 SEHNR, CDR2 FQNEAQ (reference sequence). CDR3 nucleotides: TGTGCCAGCATGGAGGGGTCCTACAATGAGCAGTTCTTC. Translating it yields CASMEGSYNEQFF.

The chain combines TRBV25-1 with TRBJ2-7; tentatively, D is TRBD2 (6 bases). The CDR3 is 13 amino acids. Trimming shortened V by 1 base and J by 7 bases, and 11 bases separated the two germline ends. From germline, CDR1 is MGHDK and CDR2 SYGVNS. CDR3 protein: CASSEWRVGEQYF. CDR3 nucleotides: TGTGCCAGCAGTGAATGGAGGGTGGGTGAGCAGTACTTC.

CDR3 in DNA: TGTGCCAGCAGTCCCTCGGGGAACTACAATGAGCAGTTCTTC. Its protein product is CASSPSGNYNEQFF. The V and J genes are TRBV27 and TRBJ2-1; weak D call: TRBD2 (5 bases). Trimming left V 5 bases short and J 3 bases short, with 11 bases between. Germline V gene data show CDR1 as MNHEY and CDR2 as SMNVEV (reference sequence). The CDR3 covers 14 residues.

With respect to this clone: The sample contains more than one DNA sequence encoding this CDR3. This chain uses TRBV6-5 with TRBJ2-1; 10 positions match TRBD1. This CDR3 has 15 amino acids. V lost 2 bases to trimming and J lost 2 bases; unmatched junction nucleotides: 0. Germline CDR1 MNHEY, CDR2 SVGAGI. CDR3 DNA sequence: TGTGCCAGCAGTTACGGACAGGGGGCCTACAATGAGCAGTTCTTC. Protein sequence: CASSYGQGAYNEQFF.

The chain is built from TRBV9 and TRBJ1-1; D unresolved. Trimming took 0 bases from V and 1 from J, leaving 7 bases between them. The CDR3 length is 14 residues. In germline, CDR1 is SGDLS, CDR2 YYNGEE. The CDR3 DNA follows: TGTGCCAGCAGCGTAGCAGTCAAGAACACTGAAGCTTTCTTT. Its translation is CASSVAVKNTEAFF.

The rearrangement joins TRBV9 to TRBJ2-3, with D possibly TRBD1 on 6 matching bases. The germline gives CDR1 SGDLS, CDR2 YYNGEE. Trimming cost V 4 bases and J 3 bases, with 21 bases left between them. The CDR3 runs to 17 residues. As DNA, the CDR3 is TGTGCCAGCAGCAACACATGGGACATCGGCGGGACAGATACGCAGTATTTT. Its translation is CASSNTWDIGGTDTQYF.

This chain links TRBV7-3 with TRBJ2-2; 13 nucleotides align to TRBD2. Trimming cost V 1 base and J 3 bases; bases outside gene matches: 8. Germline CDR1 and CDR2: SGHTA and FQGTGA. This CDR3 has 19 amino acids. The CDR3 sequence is CASSLIRLAGGPYTGELFF. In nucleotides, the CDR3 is TGTGCCAGCAGCTTAATTCGACTAGCGGGAGGCCCGTACACCGGGGAGCTGTTTTTT.

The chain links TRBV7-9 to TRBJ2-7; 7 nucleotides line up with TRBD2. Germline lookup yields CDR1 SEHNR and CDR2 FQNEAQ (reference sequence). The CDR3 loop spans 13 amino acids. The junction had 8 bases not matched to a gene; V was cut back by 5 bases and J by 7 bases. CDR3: CASSKEREGEQYF. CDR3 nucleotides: TGTGCCAGCAGCAAAGAGAGGGAGGGAGAGCAGTACTTC.

The CDR3 region has the DNA TGCGCCAGCAGCCAAGGTCCAAGGTTCAACGTCCTGACTTTC. Encoded protein: CASSQGPRFNVLTF. This chain connects TRBV4-1 to TRBJ2-6; the D is unclear. The germline V gene has CDR1 MGHRA and CDR2 YSYEKL. There are 14 residues in the CDR3. With 1 base removed from V and 9 bases from J, the gap between germline ends came to 10 bases.

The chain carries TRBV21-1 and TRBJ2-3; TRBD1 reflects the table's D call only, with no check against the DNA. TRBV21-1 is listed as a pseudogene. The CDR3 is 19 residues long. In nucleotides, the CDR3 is TGTGCCAGCAGCCTTTCGCGCGTTAAACAGGGGCCTAGCACAGATACGCAGTATTTT. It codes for CASSLSRVKQGPSTDTQYF.

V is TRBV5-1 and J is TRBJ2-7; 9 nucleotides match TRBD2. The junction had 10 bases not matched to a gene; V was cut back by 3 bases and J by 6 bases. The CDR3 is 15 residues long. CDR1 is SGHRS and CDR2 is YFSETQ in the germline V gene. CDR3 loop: CASSSGAGGPIEQYF. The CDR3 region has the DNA TGCGCCAGCAGCTCGGGAGCGGGAGGCCCCATCGAGCAGTACTTC. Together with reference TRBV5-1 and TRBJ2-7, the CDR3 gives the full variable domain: KAGVTQTPRYLIKTRGQQVTLSCSPISGHRSVSWYQQTPGQGLQFLFEYFSETQRNKGNFPGRFSGRQFSNSRSEMNVSTLELGDSALYLCASSSGAGGPIEQYFGPGTRLTVT.

The CDR3 DNA reads TGTGCCAGCAGCTTCTTGGGCGGAGGCCCAACCTACGAGCAGTACTTC. This encodes CASSFLGGGPTYEQYF. The rearrangement joins TRBV5-4 to TRBJ2-7, with D perhaps matching TRBD2 (5 bases). Trimming stripped 2 bases from V and 2 bases from J, with 17 bases between. This CDR3 contains 16 residues. Per the germline V gene, CDR1 is SGHNT and CDR2 is YYREEE (reference sequence).

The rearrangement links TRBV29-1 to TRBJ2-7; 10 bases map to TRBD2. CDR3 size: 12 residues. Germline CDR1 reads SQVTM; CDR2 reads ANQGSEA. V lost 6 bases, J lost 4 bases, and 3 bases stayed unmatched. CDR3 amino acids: CSVLAGVYEQYF. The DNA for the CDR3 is TGCAGCGTGCTAGCGGGAGTGTACGAGCAGTACTTC.

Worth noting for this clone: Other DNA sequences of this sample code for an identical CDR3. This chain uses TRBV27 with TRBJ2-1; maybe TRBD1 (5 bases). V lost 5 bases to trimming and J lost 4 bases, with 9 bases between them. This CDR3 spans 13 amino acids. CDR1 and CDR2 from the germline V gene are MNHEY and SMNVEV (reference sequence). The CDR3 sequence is CASSPTAYNEQFF. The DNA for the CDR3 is TGTGCCAGCAGTCCGACAGCATACAATGAGCAGTTCTTC.

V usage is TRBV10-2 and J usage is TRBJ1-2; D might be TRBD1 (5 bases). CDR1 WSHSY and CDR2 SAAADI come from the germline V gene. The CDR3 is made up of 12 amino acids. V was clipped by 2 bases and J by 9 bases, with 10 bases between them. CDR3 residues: CASSEVRDRYTF. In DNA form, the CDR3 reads TGCGCCAGCAGTGAGGTCAGGGATCGCTACACCTTC.

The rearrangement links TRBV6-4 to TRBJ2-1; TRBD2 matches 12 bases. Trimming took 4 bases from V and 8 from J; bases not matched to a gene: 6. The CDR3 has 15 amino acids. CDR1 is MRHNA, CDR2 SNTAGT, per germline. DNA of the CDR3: TGTGCCAGCAGTGCGACTAGCGGGAGTGTTTATGAGCAGTTCTTC. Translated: CASSATSGSVYEQFF.

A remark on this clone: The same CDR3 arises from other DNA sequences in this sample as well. CDR3 DNA sequence: TGTGCCAGCAGCGTAGCTGGGGACTACGAGCAGTACTTC. It codes for CASSVAGDYEQYF. The chain has TRBV9 and TRBJ2-7; D unresolved. Germline lookup yields CDR1 SGDLS and CDR2 YYNGEE. There are 13 residues in the CDR3. With 0 bases removed from V and 3 bases from J, the gap between germline ends came to 7 bases.

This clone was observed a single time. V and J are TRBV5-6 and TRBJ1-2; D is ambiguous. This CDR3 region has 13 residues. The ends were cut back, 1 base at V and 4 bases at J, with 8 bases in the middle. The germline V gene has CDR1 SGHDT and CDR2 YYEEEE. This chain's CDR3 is CASSLSQPYGYTF. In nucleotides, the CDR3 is TGTGCCAGCAGCTTGAGCCAGCCCTATGGCTACACCTTC.